This T cell receptor (beta chain) emerged from a study of T cells after yellow fever vaccination. General study findings and limits: Overall, a small share of clonotypes was seen in both CD4 and CD8 compartments.

TCRdb processed the 5' RACE reads anew with MiXCR; each CDR3 protein has one entry. The table records roughly 250,000 distinct CDR3 sequences, 10% to 15% of them present only once. Note on this clonotype: The antigen is not known.

The origin of this receptor is a man aged 25-45 years who received the YFV17D yellow fever vaccine. Sequencing used CD4+ T cells sorted from PBMCs, obtained 45 days after the yellow fever booster vaccination.

The CDR3 here is CASSKHLGGYEQFF. The CDR3 nucleotides read TGTGCCAGCAGCAAACACCTAGGGGGCTATGAGCAGTTCTTC. The chain recombines TRBV7-9 with TRBJ2-1, with 7 positions matching TRBD1. This CDR3 is built from 14 residues. Trimming removed 5 bases from V and 8 bases from J; junction bases left unmatched: 9. Germline V lookup: CDR1 SEHNR, CDR2 FQNEAQ (reference sequence).